The sequence of this T cell receptor beta chain was determined in a study of blood T cell repertoires in COVID-19. The overall study: COVID-19 samples, acute and convalescent, were from the United States, Italy and Spain. From T cells, B-cell-depleted T cells, or PBMCs came the material, which was cDNA or gDNA.

Per the authors' pipeline: Quantification of nucleated cells was approximated via reference gene primer amplification. The protocol was immunoSEQ multiplex PCR, while the TCRdb copy is restricted to in-frame clones and leaves out a portion. That table supplies the V and J calls and clone size; D and trimming were determined from the DNA. The table lists 250,000 to 300,000 clones, 85% to 90% of them singletons, with roughly 4.8% in the top ten. The CDR3 runs to 14 residues. Germline V lookup: CDR1 MNHEY, CDR2 SMNVEV (reference sequence). With 5 bases clipped from V and 5 bases from J, the junction kept 6 bases outside the gene matches.

The source material was peripheral blood. The chain couples TRBV27 to TRBJ1-1; TRBD1 matches 9 bases. This clonotype was obtained from a man aged 35 to 55 with acute or convalescent COVID-19. CDR3 DNA: TGTGCCAGCAGTCGACAGGGGGAGGGGACTGAAGCTTTCTTT. Translation: CASSRQGEGTEAFF.